These 12 T cell receptor beta chains were sequenced from one sample in a study of technical replicates of blood from several donors. Only in-frame clones appear in the TCRdb table, and some are missing; sequencing was by immunoSEQ multiplex PCR. The sample shows 95,000 to 100,000 clones, 90% to 97% of them seen only once. Material: T cells isolated from PBMCs. The receptors shown here come from a human donor in good health.

The gene calls are TRBV10-2 and TRBJ1-5; D remains unclear. This CDR3 has 15 amino acids. Trimming removed 5 bases from V and 0 bases from J, with 11 bases in between. Looked up from germline, CDR1 is WSHSY and CDR2 is SAAADI. CDR3 amino acids: CASSSGDYSNQPQHF. DNA of the CDR3: TGCGCCAGCAGTTCCGGGGATTATAGCAATCAGCCCCAGCATTTT.

With regard to this clone: Mismatch with germline at one junction end may stem from a read error. The CDR3 DNA reads TGTGCCTGGAGTTATTCGGGGGGCACCGGTTTCTTC. This gives the protein CAWSYSGGTGFF. The chain joins TRBV30 to TRBJ2-7; D perhaps matches TRBD2 (7 bases). The germline V gene has CDR1 GTSNPN and CDR2 SVGIG (reference sequence). The CDR3 consists of 12 residues.

This clone has a single count. The CDR3 spells CASSLDGYRGSNTGELFF. As DNA, the CDR3 is TGTGCCAGCAGCTTAGATGGTTATAGGGGGTCGAACACCGGGGAGCTGTTTTTT. V and J are TRBV11-3 and TRBJ2-2, with D tentatively TRBD1 (6 bases). CDR1 is SGHNT and CDR2 is YENEEA in the germline V gene. This CDR3 has 18 amino acids. With 0 bases removed from V and 0 bases from J, the gap between germline ends came to 14 bases.

The CDR3 DNA reads as TGTGCCAGCAGCTCCGTTTGGCAGCAGTACTTC. Translated, it gives CASSSVWQQYF. This sequence joins TRBV11-3 and TRBJ2-7, with unresolved D. Trimming left V 4 bases short and J 8 bases short, with 9 bases between. The CDR3 totals 11 residues. Germline V gene lookup returns CDR1 SGHNT and CDR2 YENEEA.

V usage is TRBV9 and J usage is TRBJ1-4; the D is unclear. V was shortened by 4 bases and J by 6 bases, with 13 bases between the two germline ends. CDR1 is SGDLS, CDR2 YYNGEE, per germline. The length of the CDR3 is 14 residues. The CDR3 loop reads CASSPGGRDEKLFF. CDR3 nucleotides: TGTGCCAGCAGCCCGGGAGGTCGGGATGAAAAACTGTTTTTT.

The V gene is TRBV6-1, the J gene TRBJ1-2; the D gene is possibly TRBD1 (6 bases). The CDR3 spans 15 residues. Germline CDR1 is MNHNS and CDR2 is SASEGT. Trimming shortened V by 1 base and J by 6 bases, and 15 bases separated the two germline ends. In DNA form, the CDR3 reads TGTGCCAGCAGTGAAGTTTGGGGGCCCGAGAATGGCTACACCTTC. This translates into CASSEVWGPENGYTF.

The chain combines TRBV2 with TRBJ2-1; 7 bases fit TRBD2. Germline assignment: CDR1 SNHLY and CDR2 FYNNEI. Germline trimming cut 11 bases from V and 6 bases from J; bases unmatched to any gene: 10. The CDR3 consists of 13 residues. DNA of the CDR3: TGTGCCGGAGGGGCGACTAGCTTCAATGAGCAGTTCTTC. Its translation: CAGGATSFNEQFF.

The V call is TRBV6-1, the J call TRBJ1-3; D gene unclear. The better agreement between TRBJ2-2 and the DNA end casts doubt on the J call. The V gene's germline CDR1 is MNHNS and CDR2 SASEGT. This CDR3 is built from 14 residues. The CDR3 sequence: CASSEAGIPGELFF. In DNA, the CDR3 is TGTGCCAGCAGTGAAGCCGGAATCCCCGGGGAGCTGTTTTTT.

This sequence joins TRBV7-9 and TRBJ1-6, with D possibly being TRBD1 (5 bases). Germline-derived CDR1 and CDR2 are SEHNR and FQNEAQ (reference sequence). V was cut by 6 bases and J by 0 bases, with 15 bases left in between. The CDR3 spans 17 residues. The CDR3 region is CASSSVQGSSYNSPLHF. CDR3 DNA: TGTGCCAGCAGTTCTGTGCAGGGAAGCTCCTATAATTCACCCCTCCACTTT.

The CDR3 reads CASSLSGSGYEQYF. Written as DNA, the CDR3 is TGTGCCAGCAGCTTGAGCGGGAGTGGCTACGAGCAGTACTTC. The V call is TRBV5-6, the J call TRBJ2-7; 8 positions match TRBD2. J gave up 3 bases and V 1 base, and 3 bases lay outside the gene matches. Germline-derived CDR1 and CDR2 are SGHDT and YYEEEE. This CDR3 is 14 amino acids long. Drawing the rest from reference TRBV5-6 and TRBJ2-7, the complete variable domain is DAGVTQSPTHLIKTRGQQVTLRCSPKSGHDTVSWYQQALGQGPQFIFQYYEEEERQRGNFPDRFSGHQFPNYSSELNVNALLLGDSALYLCASSLSGSGYEQYFGPGTRLTVT.

V and J are TRBV7-8 and TRBJ1-2; D uncertain. The V end was cut by 0 bases, the J end by 2 bases, with 13 bases between. This CDR3 has 16 amino acids. Germline lookup yields CDR1 SGHVS and CDR2 FQNEAQ. The CDR3 spells CASSLAPWEQNYGYTF. CDR3 DNA: TGTGCCAGCAGCTTAGCCCCCTGGGAGCAAAACTATGGCTACACCTTC. Full variable domain (rest looked up from reference TRBV7-8 and TRBJ1-2): GAGVSQSPRYKVAKRGQDVALRCDPISGHVSLFWYQQALGQGPEFLTYFQNEAQLDKSGLPSDRFFAERPEGSVSTLKIQRTQQEDSAVYLCASSLAPWEQNYGYTFGSGTRLTVV.

The chain couples TRBV29-1 to TRBJ2-7; 7 bases map to TRBD1. V lost 6 bases, J lost 3 bases, and 5 bases stayed unmatched. The germline V gene encodes CDR1 SQVTM and CDR2 ANQGSEA. The CDR3 has 12 amino acids. The CDR3 loop reads CSVNRGNYEQYF. In nucleotides, the CDR3 is TGCAGCGTCAACAGGGGAAACTACGAGCAGTACTTC.